The 9 T cell receptor beta chains in this list originate from one sample, sequenced in a study of blood T cell repertoires in COVID-19. TCRdb keeps only in-frame clones here, not all; method: immunoSEQ multiplex PCR. The data contain fewer than 110,000 clones, 85% to 95% of them singletons. Specimen: peripheral blood. The source is a man aged 50-59 years with active COVID-19.

This clone appeared a single time. The V call is TRBV19, the J call TRBJ1-5; 10 nucleotides agree with TRBD1. CDR1 and CDR2 from the germline V gene are LNHDA and SQIVND (reference sequence). This CDR3 spans 18 amino acids. J lost 1 base, V lost 6 bases, and 12 bases had no gene match. In nucleotides, the CDR3 is TGTGCCAGTAGCCTGACAGGGGGCGCAGGAGGGAGCAATCAGCCCCAGCATTTT. This sequence encodes CASSLTGGAGGSNQPQHF. Complete variable domain (other parts from reference TRBV19 and TRBJ1-5): DGGITQSPKYLFRKEGQNVTLSCEQNLNHDAMYWYRQDPGQGLRLIYYSQIVNDFQKGDIAEGYSVSREKKESFPLTVTSAQKNPTAFYLCASSLTGGAGGSNQPQHFGDGTRLSIL.

V and J are TRBV7-9 and TRBJ1-2, with D maybe TRBD1 (6 bases). The germline V gene encodes CDR1 SEHNR and CDR2 FQNEAQ (reference sequence). The length of the CDR3 is 14 residues. Trimming removed 11 bases from V and 7 bases from J, with 23 bases in between. CDR3 amino acids: CAGALQGTNRGYTF. CDR3 nucleotide sequence: TGTGCCGGAGCATTACAGGGAACGAATCGTGGCTACACCTTC.

The rearrangement links TRBV27 to TRBJ2-5; D gene unclear. Trimming cost V 5 bases and J 2 bases, with 12 bases left between them. The CDR3 spans 14 residues. CDR1 and CDR2 (germline): MNHEY, SMNVEV (reference sequence). As DNA, the CDR3 is TGTGCCAGCAGTCCCAGACTGGGTCAAGAGACCCAGTACTTC. This encodes CASSPRLGQETQYF.

The gene calls are TRBV5-4 and TRBJ2-3; the match to TRBD2 covers 11 bases. The germline gives CDR1 SGHNT, CDR2 YYREEE (reference sequence). The CDR3 contains 15 residues. With 0 bases clipped from V and 6 bases from J, the junction kept 3 bases outside the gene matches. CDR3 in amino acids: CASSLESSGGDTQYF. The CDR3 DNA sequence: TGTGCCAGCAGCTTGGAGTCTAGCGGGGGGGATACGCAGTATTTT.

The chain employs TRBV5-4 and TRBJ2-3, with unresolved D. From germline, CDR1 is SGHNT and CDR2 YYREEE (reference sequence). V was clipped by 0 bases and J by 0 bases, with 11 bases between them. The CDR3 has 16 amino acids. CDR3 sequence (DNA): TGTGCCAGCAGCTTGGCAGGCGCCTCTAGCACAGATACGCAGTATTTT. Its protein product is CASSLAGASSTDTQYF.

This clone was picked up a small number of times. One junction end does not reproduce the germline sequence, and a read error may be involved. V gene TRBV4-1 combines with J gene TRBJ2-1; D is perhaps TRBD2 (5 bases). The germline V gene encodes CDR1 MGHRA and CDR2 YSYEKL. This CDR3 has 12 amino acids. The chain's CDR3 is CASSQGGSRPVF. CDR3 nucleotide sequence: TGCGCCAGCAGCCAAGGAGGGTCCAGGCCGGTCTTC.

This chain's CDR3 is CASREGTTGANVLTF. CDR3 DNA: TGTGCCAGCAGGGAAGGGACAACTGGGGCCAACGTCCTGACTTTC. The chain links TRBV11-2 to TRBJ2-6; possibly TRBD1 for D (6 bases). V was shortened by 6 bases and J by 2 bases, with 11 bases between the two germline ends. Germline loops: CDR1 SGHAT, CDR2 FQNNGV. CDR3 length: 15 amino acids.

The chain joins TRBV19 to TRBJ1-1; possible D gene TRBD1, 5 bases. The CDR3 covers 14 residues. Trimming left V 3 bases short and J 1 base short, with 9 bases between. Germline values: CDR1 LNHDA, CDR2 SQIVND (reference sequence). The CDR3 loop reads CASSIRQQNTEAFF. In DNA form, the CDR3 reads TGTGCCAGTAGTATCCGACAGCAGAACACTGAAGCTTTCTTT.

V and J are TRBV7-3 and TRBJ2-1, with 11 bases that match TRBD2. CDR1 is SGHTA, CDR2 FQGTGA, per germline. With 5 bases clipped from V and 5 bases from J, the junction kept 5 bases outside the gene matches. The CDR3 sequence is 15 residues long. CDR3 protein: CASSPGTSGDNEQFF. DNA for the CDR3: TGTGCCAGCAGCCCCGGGACTAGCGGAGACAATGAGCAGTTCTTC.